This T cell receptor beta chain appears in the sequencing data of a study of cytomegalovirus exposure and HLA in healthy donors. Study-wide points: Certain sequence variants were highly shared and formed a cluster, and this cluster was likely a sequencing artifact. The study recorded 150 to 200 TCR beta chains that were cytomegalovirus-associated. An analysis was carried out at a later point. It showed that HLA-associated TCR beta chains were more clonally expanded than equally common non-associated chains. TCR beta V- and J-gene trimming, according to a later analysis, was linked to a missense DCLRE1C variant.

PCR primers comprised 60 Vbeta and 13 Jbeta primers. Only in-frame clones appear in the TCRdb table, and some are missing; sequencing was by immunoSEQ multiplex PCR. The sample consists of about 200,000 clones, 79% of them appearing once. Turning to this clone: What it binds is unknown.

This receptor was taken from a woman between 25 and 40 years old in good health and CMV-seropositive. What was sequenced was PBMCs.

The CDR3 nucleotides read TGTGCCAGCACCGCTGATCTCTTCCCGGGACTAGCGGACAATGAGCAGTTCTTC. Protein product: CASTADLFPGLADNEQFF. The chain has TRBV7-8 and TRBJ2-1, with 11 bases lining up with TRBD2. Unmatched junction bases numbered 16, after V lost 7 bases and J lost 5 bases. The CDR3 covers 18 residues. Germline lookup yields CDR1 SGHVS and CDR2 FQNEAQ.